These 28 T cell receptor beta chains share one sample of origin, sequenced in a study of blood T cell repertoires in COVID-19. Here immunoSEQ multiplex PCR was the method, and the copy in TCRdb shows in-frame clones only, minus some. The table has around 270,000 clones, around 83% seen once. The specimen sequenced was peripheral blood. These receptors came from a woman in her forties who had recovered from COVID-19.

The chain employs TRBV5-1 and TRBJ2-7, with D perhaps TRBD1 (5 bases). V lost 4 bases and J 6 bases, leaving 11 bases between the germline ends. This CDR3 is 12 amino acids long. CDR1 and CDR2 from the germline V gene are SGHRS and YFSETQ. This CDR3 reads CASSDGHPEQYF. DNA for the CDR3: TGCGCCAGCAGCGACGGACATCCCGAGCAGTACTTC.

V is TRBV30 and J is TRBJ1-1, with a weak D call TRBD1 (5 bases). Trimming cost V 3 bases and J 0 bases, with 8 bases left between them. This CDR3 has 13 residues. Germline lookup yields CDR1 GTSNPN and CDR2 SVGIG (reference sequence). In DNA form, the CDR3 reads TGTGCCTGGAGCAAGACAGTGAACACTGAAGCTTTCTTT. This translates into CAWSKTVNTEAFF.

V gene TRBV30 combines with J gene TRBJ1-2; possible D gene TRBD1, 5 bases. Germline V gene sequence: CDR1 GTSNPN, CDR2 SVGIG (reference sequence). Trimming removed 0 bases from V and 5 bases from J, with 13 bases in between. CDR3 length: 14 residues. The CDR3 is CAWSVKQGKYGYTF. CDR3 DNA: TGTGCCTGGAGTGTTAAGCAGGGTAAATATGGCTACACCTTC.

The chain couples TRBV28 to TRBJ1-1; D might be TRBD1 (5 bases). The CDR3 spans 19 residues. CDR1 is MDHEN, CDR2 SYDVKM, per germline. The V end was cut by 3 bases, the J end by 0 bases, with 23 bases between. CDR3 nucleotides: TGTGCCAGCAGTTTTTTCGGGAGGGCCCGCGCGGACATGAACACTGAAGCTTTCTTT. Protein: CASSFFGRARADMNTEAFF.

This chain connects TRBV19 to TRBJ2-7, with TRBD2 as a possible D gene (5 bases). The germline V gene has CDR1 LNHDA and CDR2 SQIVND (reference sequence). V lost 5 bases, J lost 1 base, and 15 bases lay in between. The CDR3 length is 15 residues. DNA for the CDR3: TGTGCCAGTAGTCTCATGCCGGGATTTTCCTACGAGCAGTACTTC. It encodes CASSLMPGFSYEQYF.

This sequence joins TRBV24-1 and TRBJ2-2, with TRBD1 identical over 7 bases. The CDR3 length is 19 residues. Germline-derived CDR1 and CDR2 are KGHDR and SFDVKD. Unmatched junction bases numbered 18, after V lost 4 bases and J lost 5 bases. DNA for the CDR3: TGTGCCACCAGTGACCCAATTGCCAAGACAGGGATTCTGACCGGGGAGCTGTTTTTT. Its translation is CATSDPIAKTGILTGELFF.

V gene TRBV27 combines with J gene TRBJ1-4, with TRBD1 matching 10 bases. Germline CDR1 and CDR2: MNHEY and SMNVEV (reference sequence). The V segment lost 6 bases and the J segment 7 bases; nucleotides outside the gene matches: 11. The CDR3 is made up of 16 amino acids. The chain's CDR3 is CASSPRQGAWGEKLFF. CDR3 coding DNA: TGTGCCAGCAGCCCCCGACAGGGGGCTTGGGGTGAAAAACTGTTTTTT.

On this clone itself: The same CDR3 can be traced to other DNA sequences in this sample. This sequence joins TRBV28 and TRBJ2-7; TRBD2 matches 7 bases. V lost 3 bases to trimming and J lost 4 bases; unmatched junction nucleotides: 3. This CDR3 contains 13 residues. From germline, CDR1 is MDHEN and CDR2 SYDVKM. The CDR3 is CASSLRLAYEQYF. CDR3 in DNA: TGTGCCAGCAGTTTGAGACTAGCTTACGAGCAGTACTTC.

This clone was found many times. This chain links TRBV6-1 with TRBJ1-2; no reliable D call. The germline V and J ends were trimmed by 3 bases and 11 bases, with 13 bases remaining between them. This CDR3 region has 12 residues. Germline lookup yields CDR1 MNHNS and CDR2 SASEGT. CDR3 bases: TGTGCCAGCAGTGAGGCTGGGTTGCGGTACACCTTC. The encoded protein is CASSEAGLRYTF.

The chain links TRBV28 to TRBJ2-7; 8 positions agree with TRBD1. CDR3 size: 12 residues. Germline values: CDR1 MDHEN, CDR2 SYDVKM. Trimming took 6 bases from V and 6 from J; bases not matched to a gene: 4. The CDR3 sequence: CASSRDRGEQYF. In DNA, the CDR3 is TGTGCCAGCAGCCGCGACAGGGGCGAGCAGTACTTC.

This clone has a single count. V is TRBV15 and J is TRBJ1-4; 7 bases match TRBD1. V lost 8 bases and J lost 6; bases outside the gene matches: 12. The CDR3 extends over 15 amino acids. CDR1 is LNHNV, CDR2 YYDKDF, per germline (reference sequence). The CDR3 region is CATRRARQGDEKLFF. For the CDR3, the DNA is TGTGCCACCCGGCGTGCGAGACAGGGAGATGAAAAACTGTTTTTT. The variable domain in full, with the rest retrieved from reference TRBV15 and TRBJ1-4, is DAMVIQNPRYQVTQFGKPVTLSCSQTLNHNVMYWYQQKSSQAPKLLFHYYDKDFNNEADTPDNFQSRRPNTSFCFLDIRSPGLGDTAMYLCATRRARQGDEKLFFGSGTQLSVL.

The chain couples TRBV18 to TRBJ2-1, with TRBD2 matching 9 bases. There are 15 residues in the CDR3. With 6 bases clipped from V and 4 bases from J, the junction kept 7 bases outside the gene matches. Looked up from germline, CDR1 is KGHSH and CDR2 is LQKENI. The CDR3 region has the DNA TGTGCCAGCTCCATAAGCGGGGGGACTTACAATGAGCAGTTCTTC. As protein: CASSISGGTYNEQFF.

This clone has only a few counts. The chain has TRBV6-4 and TRBJ1-6, with TRBD1 matching over 8 bases. Per the germline V gene, CDR1 is MRHNA and CDR2 is SNTAGT. V was clipped by 2 bases and J by 9 bases; unmatched bases: 6. The CDR3 has 15 amino acids. The CDR3 DNA sequence: TGTGCCAGCAGTGACGGGCAGGGGGCTTCTTCACCCCTCCACTTT. This codes for CASSDGQGASSPLHF.

The rearrangement uses TRBV30 and TRBJ2-3; weak D call: TRBD2 (5 bases). CDR3 length: 14 amino acids. The V and J ends lost 3 bases and 3 bases respectively, with 13 bases between them. Germline-derived CDR1 and CDR2 are GTSNPN and SVGIG (reference sequence). The CDR3 loop reads CAWSRGLATDTQYF. In nucleotides, the CDR3 is TGTGCCTGGAGCCGAGGACTTGCAACAGATACGCAGTATTTT.

This clone was seen only once. The chain combines TRBV18 with TRBJ2-6; TRBD1 matches at 9 bases. V trimming: 8 bases; J trimming: 2 bases; junction bases outside the gene matches: 10. Germline-derived CDR1 and CDR2 are KGHSH and LQKENI. This CDR3 region has 17 residues. CDR3 residues: CASHMGQGLAGANVLTF. The CDR3 region has the DNA TGTGCCAGCCATATGGGACAGGGCCTCGCTGGGGCCAACGTCCTGACTTTC.

This sequence joins TRBV5-1 and TRBJ1-2; 12 bases agree with TRBD1. The germline V gene has CDR1 SGHRS and CDR2 YFSETQ. The CDR3 covers 15 residues. The V gene end was trimmed by 4 bases and the J gene end by 7 bases; junction bases not matched to a gene: 8. CDR3 protein: CASSPSGTGGTGYTF. The CDR3 DNA is TGCGCCAGCAGCCCAAGCGGGACAGGGGGCACTGGCTACACCTTC.

The V and J genes are TRBV7-9 and TRBJ1-1; the match to TRBD1 covers 7 bases. V lost 4 bases and J lost 3; bases outside the gene matches: 11. Germline assignment: CDR1 SEHNR and CDR2 FQNEAQ (reference sequence). The CDR3 totals 16 residues. This chain's CDR3 is CASSSRQGMGDTEAFF. CDR3 in DNA: TGTGCCAGCAGCTCAAGACAGGGTATGGGGGACACTGAAGCTTTCTTT.

This clone was counted a few times. The chain carries TRBV5-1 and TRBJ2-1, with 10 bases fitting TRBD2. Trimming removed 4 bases from V and 0 bases from J; junction bases left unmatched: 7. Germline lookup yields CDR1 SGHRS and CDR2 YFSETQ. The CDR3 is 17 amino acids. CDR3 sequence: CASSTGLAEPSYNEQFF. The DNA for the CDR3 is TGCGCCAGCAGCACAGGACTAGCGGAACCCTCCTACAATGAGCAGTTCTTC.

The V call is TRBV19, the J call TRBJ2-7; 10 bases match TRBD2. Germline-derived CDR1 and CDR2 are LNHDA and SQIVND (reference sequence). The CDR3 has 16 amino acids. With V trimmed by 1 base and J by 0 bases, 3 bases remained unmatched. CDR3 sequence: CASSIVLAGASYEQYF. The CDR3 DNA reads as TGTGCCAGTAGTATAGTGCTAGCGGGGGCCTCCTACGAGCAGTACTTC.

The rearrangement uses TRBV19 and TRBJ1-5; D might be TRBD1 (5 bases). The CDR3 consists of 15 residues. The V end lost 5 bases, the J end lost 0 bases, and 11 bases lay between the germline ends. CDR1 is LNHDA, CDR2 SQIVND, per germline (reference sequence). CDR3 nucleotides: TGTGCCAGTAGTCCAGGGAGGGGTAGCAATCAGCCCCAGCATTTT. This translates into CASSPGRGSNQPQHF.

This clone was observed a single time. V gene TRBV5-1 combines with J gene TRBJ1-1; no clear D gene. With 0 bases removed from V and 3 bases from J, the gap between germline ends came to 12 bases. The V gene's germline CDR1 is SGHRS and CDR2 YFSETQ. The CDR3 runs 15 residues. The CDR3 DNA follows: TGCGCCAGCAGCTTGGATCGCAGATCAGACACTGAAGCTTTCTTT. This sequence encodes CASSLDRRSDTEAFF.

In DNA, the CDR3 is TGTGCCAGCAGCTTAGGTCCCCCGCTGGAGGGCGGGCATTCACCCCTCCACTTT. As protein: CASSLGPPLEGGHSPLHF. The chain is built from TRBV7-6 and TRBJ1-6; D is unresolved. Germline loops: CDR1 SGHVS, CDR2 FNYEAQ. CDR3 size: 18 residues. V gave up 1 base and J gave up 8 bases, with 21 bases separating them.

The CDR3 sequence is CATSSDSTYEQYF. CDR3 nucleotides: TGTGCCACCAGCAGCGACAGTACCTACGAGCAGTACTTC. The genes are TRBV15 and TRBJ2-7; possibly TRBD1 for D (5 bases). V was clipped by 3 bases and J by 2 bases, with 8 bases between them. The CDR3 consists of 13 residues. In germline, CDR1 is LNHNV, CDR2 YYDKDF (reference sequence).

This chain links TRBV28 with TRBJ1-5, with 8 bases that match TRBD1. CDR1 is MDHEN and CDR2 is SYDVKM in the germline V gene. V dropped 7 bases and J dropped 6; count of bases not matched to a gene: 14. The CDR3 consists of 16 residues. DNA of the CDR3: TGTGCCAGCATCCCTGAGGGGACAGGTGGTGGTCAGCCCCAGCATTTT. It is translated as CASIPEGTGGGQPQHF.

The CDR3 DNA sequence: TGTGCCAGCAGGACCACAGGGAGTGGCTACACCTTC. It specifies CASRTTGSGYTF. The chain combines TRBV6-5 with TRBJ1-2; a weak D match, TRBD1 (6 bases). Looked up from germline, CDR1 is MNHEY and CDR2 is SVGAGI. Deletions cut 6 bases from V and 7 bases from J, with 12 bases between. This CDR3 contains 12 residues.

The V call is TRBV28, the J call TRBJ2-1; 8 bases are a match to TRBD2. The CDR3 has 15 residues. Losses at the gene ends were 7 bases for V and 7 bases for J; bases not matched to a gene: 12. Germline assignment: CDR1 MDHEN and CDR2 SYDVKM. The CDR3 is CASTPGRGAANEQFF. The CDR3 DNA sequence: TGTGCCAGCACCCCAGGGCGGGGGGCGGCTAATGAGCAGTTCTTC.

The table lists this clone with a few counts. J is TRBJ1-1 and V is TRBV3-1 (or the pseudogene TRBV3-2); D remains ambiguous. Germline-derived CDR1 and CDR2 are LGHDT and YNNKEL (reference sequence). The CDR3 is 14 amino acids. Trimming pared 0 bases from V and 6 bases from J, leaving 11 bases between. CDR3 sequence reads: CASSQDSGSAEAFF. In DNA, the CDR3 is TGTGCCAGCAGCCAAGATTCCGGGAGCGCTGAAGCTTTCTTT.

The CDR3 sequence: CASSLTSVVSEQYF. The CDR3 DNA sequence: TGTGCCAGCAGCTTAACAAGCGTAGTCAGCGAGCAGTACTTC. V and J are TRBV11-3 and TRBJ2-7; D is undetermined. Looked up from germline, CDR1 is SGHNT and CDR2 is YENEEA. The CDR3 is 14 residues long. Deletions cut 2 bases from V and 6 bases from J, with 14 bases between.